Following are 29 T cell receptor beta chains from one sample sequenced in a study of regulatory T cells in long-lasting Graves disease (dated by TCRdb to the early 2020s). The time point label, read with the paper, signifies: newly diagnosed GD, antithyroid drugs for less than 3 months. For both TCR sequencing and RNA sequencing, RNA was extracted from PBMCs in TRIzol. The library was produced with multiplex PCR. Sequenced using an Illumina HiSeq 4000. TCR beta libraries were built with iRepertoire HTBI primers and Arm-PCR amplification of CDR3 regions. The public reads were quality trimmed at Q25 with fastp and then assembled into clones with MiXCR by TCRdb, keeping productive beta chains. Rows merge per CDR3 protein into single entries with the most common DNA and genes. This sample has 400,000 to 500,000 distinct CDR3 sequences in its table, and more than 13% of those were observed once. The ten top clones hold 16% of the sample.

The sample also formed part of further work on T cells in Graves' hyperthyroidism and ophthalmopathy.

The sample here was peripheral blood mononuclear cells (PBMCs), taken at new diagnosis, from a patient treated with antithyroid drugs. The receptors were sampled from a woman between 25 and 40 years old with Graves disease. Donor details come from another sample of the same person, matched by shared clones.

This clonotype was picked up a small number of times. At one end the junction does not follow the germline gene, possibly because of a read error. V gene TRBV4-1 combines with J gene TRBJ2-5, with TRBD2 identical over 9 bases. CDR1 is MGHRA and CDR2 is YSYEKL in the germline V gene. CDR3 length: 17 amino acids. The CDR3, as DNA: TGCGCCAGCAGCCAAGATCCGAATAGCGGGGGAGGGGAGACTCAGTACTTC. Translation: CASSQDPNSGGGETQYF.

The table lists this clonotype with many counts. The V gene is TRBV6-1, the J gene TRBJ2-5, with TRBD2 as a possible D gene (6 bases). V was cut by 10 bases and J by 2 bases, with 11 bases left in between. The CDR3 spans 12 residues. The germline V gene has CDR1 MNHNS and CDR2 SASEGT. This chain's CDR3 is CATWDLQETQYF. The CDR3 DNA sequence: TGTGCCACATGGGACTTGCAAGAGACCCAGTACTTC.

This clonotype was counted at least ten times. The chain carries TRBV7-3 and TRBJ1-1; D call uncertain. The germline V and J ends were trimmed by 5 bases and 4 bases, with 17 bases remaining between them. Germline V lookup: CDR1 SGHTA, CDR2 FQGTGA. CDR3 size: 15 residues. CDR3 in amino acids: CASSPGGKWSTEAFF. CDR3 DNA sequence: TGTGCCAGCAGCCCTGGCGGGAAGTGGAGCACTGAAGCTTTCTTT.

V and J are TRBV30 and TRBJ2-3; the D gene could be TRBD1 or TRBD2 (7 bases each). The DNA end favors TRBJ2-5, so the J call may be wrong. The CDR3 is made up of 14 amino acids. From germline, CDR1 is GTSNPN and CDR2 SVGIG (reference sequence). This CDR3 reads CAWSKGATGGTQYF. CDR3 nucleotides: TGTGCCTGGAGTAAGGGGGCGACGGGAGGGACCCAGTACTTC.

The chain joins TRBV7-9 to TRBJ2-7; the match to TRBD1 covers 8 bases. Losses at the gene ends were 5 bases for V and 2 bases for J; bases not matched to a gene: 8. Germline loops: CDR1 SEHNR, CDR2 FQNEAQ (reference sequence). The CDR3 spans 15 residues. The CDR3 here is CASSPFSGGPYEQYF. The CDR3 nucleotides read TGTGCCAGCAGCCCCTTTTCAGGGGGCCCCTACGAGCAGTACTTC. Full variable domain (missing parts from reference TRBV7-9 and TRBJ2-7): DTGVSQNPRHKITKRGQNVTFRCDPISEHNRLYWYRQTLGQGPEFLTYFQNEAQLEKSRLLSDRFSAERPKGSFSTLEIQRTEQGDSAMYLCASSPFSGGPYEQYFGPGTRLTVT.

This clonotype has a count of ten or more. The V call is TRBV12-3 or TRBV12-4, the J call TRBJ1-2; D is unresolved. V lost 5 bases and J lost 5, with 18 bases in between. This CDR3 spans 15 amino acids. The CDR3 DNA follows: TGTGCCAGCAGTCCCCGCTGGCGGGCAGATTATGGCTACACCTTC. This sequence encodes CASSPRWRADYGYTF.

This clonotype was observed many times. This chain joins TRBV12-3 or TRBV12-4 and TRBJ1-6; D gene ambiguous. The V gene lost 7 bases and the J gene lost 7 bases, with 11 bases spanning the gap. There are 13 residues in the CDR3. The CDR3 loop reads CASMAQSNSPLHF. The CDR3 DNA reads TGTGCCAGCATGGCACAGTCAAATTCACCCCTCCACTTT.

The chain carries TRBV15 and TRBJ1-1; D is possibly TRBD1 (6 bases). V dropped 4 bases and J dropped 1 base, with 19 bases sitting between them. CDR1 and CDR2 (germline): LNHNV, YYDKDF (reference sequence). The CDR3 is made up of 17 amino acids. CDR3 sequence reads: CATSTGGGLESNTEAFF. Written as DNA, the CDR3 is TGTGCCACCAGCACCGGGGGCGGACTAGAGTCGAACACTGAAGCTTTCTTT.

The V gene is TRBV5-1, the J gene TRBJ2-4; a weak D match, TRBD1 (6 bases). The CDR3 has 17 amino acids. Germline lookup yields CDR1 SGHRS and CDR2 YFSETQ. V gave up 0 bases and J gave up 2 bases, with 15 bases separating them. The CDR3 loop is CASSLVGQGRPKNIQYF. CDR3 bases: TGCGCCAGCAGCTTGGTTGGGCAGGGGAGACCCAAAAACATTCAGTACTTC.

There are a few counts of this clonotype. The chain uses TRBV19 and TRBJ1-5; 11 bases map to TRBD1. With V trimmed by 7 bases and J by 7 bases, 6 bases remained unmatched. CDR1 LNHDA and CDR2 SQIVND come from the germline V gene (reference sequence). The CDR3 runs to 14 residues. The CDR3 DNA reads TGTGCCAGTACATGGGACAGGGGGGTACAGCCCCAGCATTTT. It codes for CASTWDRGVQPQHF. Using reference TRBV19 and TRBJ1-5 for the parts outside the CDR3, the full variable domain is DGGITQSPKYLFRKEGQNVTLSCEQNLNHDAMYWYRQDPGQGLRLIYYSQIVNDFQKGDIAEGYSVSREKKESFPLTVTSAQKNPTAFYLCASTWDRGVQPQHFGDGTRLSIL.

This clonotype occurred many times. V gene TRBV28 combines with J gene TRBJ1-2; the D gene is possibly TRBD1 (5 bases). Trimming removed 7 bases from V and 6 bases from J, with 15 bases in between. This CDR3 has 13 residues. CDR1 is MDHEN and CDR2 is SYDVKM in the germline V gene. The CDR3 here is CASKSGLRHGYTF. The CDR3 DNA sequence: TGTGCCAGCAAGTCGGGGCTAAGGCATGGCTACACCTTC.

This clonotype was seen at least ten times. The CDR3 DNA follows: TGTGCCAGCAGCCTCCTCGCGGGCAACCAAGAGACCCAGTACTTC. This translates into CASSLLAGNQETQYF. The rearrangement uses TRBV3-1 and TRBJ2-5; the D gene is possibly TRBD2 (5 bases). Trimming removed 4 bases from V and 0 bases from J, with 12 bases in between. The germline V gene has CDR1 LGHDT and CDR2 YNNKEL (reference sequence). CDR3 length: 15 residues.

In this sample, this clonotype turned up many times. This chain links TRBV19 with TRBJ2-3, with 8 bases that match TRBD1. The germline V gene encodes CDR1 LNHDA and CDR2 SQIVND (reference sequence). The CDR3 totals 14 residues. V lost 6 bases, J lost 0 bases, and 2 bases stayed unmatched. The CDR3 loop is CASSWDRSTDTQYF. CDR3 nucleotide sequence: TGTGCCAGTAGCTGGGACAGGAGCACAGATACGCAGTATTTT.

The chain employs TRBV28 and TRBJ2-7; TRBD2 matches at 9 bases. Germline CDR1 and CDR2: MDHEN and SYDVKM. This CDR3 spans 13 amino acids. With 6 bases clipped from V and 6 bases from J, the junction kept 6 bases outside the gene matches. CDR3 region: CASRISGSLEQYF. The DNA for the CDR3 is TGTGCCAGCAGGATTAGCGGGAGCCTCGAGCAGTACTTC.

This clonotype was detected ten times or more. V is TRBV3-1 and J is TRBJ2-1; D possibly matches TRBD1 or TRBD2 (5 bases each). Looked up from germline, CDR1 is LGHDT and CDR2 is YNNKEL (reference sequence). V dropped 0 bases and J dropped 2 bases, with 8 bases sitting between them. The CDR3 consists of 15 residues. DNA for the CDR3: TGTGCCAGCAGCCAAGATCCGGGACCCTACAATGAGCAGTTCTTC. Its translation: CASSQDPGPYNEQFF.

In this sample, this clonotype turned up many times. The chain joins TRBV30 to TRBJ2-7; D gene ambiguous. Trimming took off 4 bases at V and 2 bases at J, with 9 bases between the two ends. CDR1 and CDR2 from the germline V gene are GTSNPN and SVGIG (reference sequence). CDR3 length: 12 residues. CDR3 nucleotides: TGTGCCTGGAACAGAAGGGCCTACGAGCAGTACTTC. It specifies CAWNRRAYEQYF. Full variable domain (rest looked up from reference TRBV30 and TRBJ2-7): SQTIHQWPATLVQPVGSPLSLECTVEGTSNPNLYWYRQAAGRGLQLLFYSVGIGQISSEVPQNLSASRPQDRQFILSSKKLLLSDSGFYLCAWNRRAYEQYFGPGTRLTVT.

The table lists this clonotype with a few counts. V is TRBV9 and J is TRBJ2-1; D might be TRBD1 (6 bases). This CDR3 has 18 amino acids. Trimming left V 0 bases short and J 0 bases short, with 16 bases between. Germline values: CDR1 SGDLS, CDR2 YYNGEE. The chain's CDR3 is CASSVAQGYSSSYNEQFF. The CDR3 DNA reads as TGTGCCAGCAGCGTAGCCCAGGGGTATTCTAGCTCCTACAATGAGCAGTTCTTC.

This clonotype was found many times. V and J are TRBV10-3 and TRBJ2-1; 8 bases are shared with TRBD2. This CDR3 is built from 15 residues. Germline V CDR1 and CDR2: ENHRY, SYGVKD. The J segment lost 4 bases and the V segment lost 0 bases, leaving 2 bases of the junction unmatched. The CDR3 region is CAISESAGAYNEQFF. The CDR3 nucleotides are TGTGCCATCAGTGAGTCAGCGGGAGCTTACAATGAGCAGTTCTTC.

For this clonotype: This clone may be a read error of a much larger clone one base away. The CDR3 sequence: CANSFLQGGTPSSYNEQFF. The CDR3 DNA follows: TGTGCCAACAGCTTCCTTCAGGGAGGGACTCCTAGCTCCTACAATGAGCAGTTCTTC. The rearrangement links TRBV7-3 to TRBJ2-1; the match to TRBD2 covers 7 bases. Looked up from germline, CDR1 is SGHTA and CDR2 is FQGTGA. CDR3 length: 19 residues.

This clonotype was seen at least ten times. This chain uses TRBV3-1 with TRBJ2-7; D call uncertain. Germline V gene lookup returns CDR1 LGHDT and CDR2 YNNKEL (reference sequence). V gave up 1 base and J gave up 4 bases, with 5 bases separating them. CDR3 length: 12 amino acids. The CDR3 here is CASSQVGYEQYF. Written as DNA, the CDR3 is TGTGCCAGCAGCCAAGTGGGGTACGAGCAGTACTTC.

This clonotype came up a few times. The rearrangement links TRBV9 to TRBJ1-5, with a tentative D call TRBD1 (5 bases). Germline CDR1 SGDLS, CDR2 YYNGEE. The germline V and J ends were trimmed by 3 bases and 4 bases, with 11 bases remaining between them. The CDR3 extends over 14 amino acids. CDR3 nucleotides: TGTGCCAGCAGCGGGGACGGAAGAAATCAGCCCCAGCATTTT. Protein: CASSGDGRNQPQHF.

V usage is TRBV25-1 and J usage is TRBJ2-7; the D call may be TRBD1 or TRBD2 (6 bases each). The V gene's germline CDR1 is MGHDK and CDR2 SYGVNS. CDR3 length: 14 amino acids. V was cut by 3 bases and J by 7 bases, with 16 bases left in between. Here the CDR3 DNA reads TGTGCCAGCAGTGACAGGGGAGGTGTAGAAGAGCAGTACTTC. It yields the protein CASSDRGGVEEQYF.

This clonotype was observed many times. V and J are TRBV28 and TRBJ1-2; 11 nucleotides line up with TRBD1. V trimming: 1 base; J trimming: 8 bases; junction bases outside the gene matches: 12. Germline CDR1 MDHEN, CDR2 SYDVKM. The CDR3 is made up of 17 amino acids. CDR3 in amino acids: CASSLSLLGQGARGYTF. CDR3 sequence (DNA): TGTGCCAGCAGTTTATCCCTCCTCGGACAGGGGGCTAGGGGCTACACCTTC.

V usage is TRBV4-1 and J usage is TRBJ2-2; D is possibly TRBD2 (5 bases). Germline V gives CDR1 MGHRA, CDR2 YSYEKL. The CDR3 is made up of 17 amino acids. With 0 bases removed from V and 0 bases from J, the gap between germline ends came to 11 bases. The CDR3 here is CASSQDRSGANTGELFF. The CDR3 bases are TGCGCCAGCAGCCAAGATAGGAGCGGAGCGAACACCGGGGAGCTGTTTTTT.

Turning to this clonotype: Just one base apart from a much larger clone, this may be a read error. The J gene is TRBJ1-5, the V gene TRBV12-3 or TRBV12-4; no clear D. The V gene lost 3 bases and the J gene lost 6 bases, with 12 bases spanning the gap. This CDR3 spans 14 amino acids. The CDR3 DNA is TGTGCCAGCAGTTTGGTGGGAGGTACTCAGCCCCAGCATTTT. This gives the protein CASSLVGGTQPQHF.

This clonotype was counted a few times. The chain is built from TRBV4-1 and TRBJ2-7; unclear D gene. Trimming left V 5 bases short and J 0 bases short, with 11 bases between. CDR1 and CDR2 (germline): MGHRA, YSYEKL. The CDR3 has 14 residues. The CDR3 nucleotides are TGCGCCAGCAGCATCGGGCCTTACTCCTACGAGCAGTACTTC. Translation: CASSIGPYSYEQYF.

This chain connects TRBV27 to TRBJ2-1, with D possibly TRBD2 on 5 matching bases. V was trimmed by 7 bases and J by 6 bases, leaving 16 bases between them. Germline CDR1 MNHEY, CDR2 SMNVEV (reference sequence). This CDR3 has 14 amino acids. CDR3 residues: CASNYGGLVNEQFF. The CDR3 DNA sequence: TGTGCCAGCAATTATGGAGGTTTGGTCAATGAGCAGTTCTTC.

This clonotype was counted many times. The chain couples TRBV6-1 to TRBJ2-1; D may correspond to TRBD1 or TRBD2 (5 bases each). Germline values: CDR1 MNHNS, CDR2 SASEGT. V was trimmed by 7 bases and J by 0 bases, leaving 13 bases between them. The CDR3 length is 15 residues. In nucleotides, the CDR3 is TGTGCCAGCATGTCGGGGCGGAGCTCCTACAATGAGCAGTTCTTC. Protein product: CASMSGRSSYNEQFF.

Ten or more counts support this clonotype. The J gene is TRBJ2-3, the V gene TRBV5-4; D is perhaps TRBD1 or TRBD2 (5 bases each). From germline, CDR1 is SGHNT and CDR2 YYREEE (reference sequence). Deletions cut 3 bases from V and 7 bases from J, with 15 bases between. The CDR3 extends over 14 amino acids. CDR3 in amino acids: CASSSGASPYTQYF. Written as DNA, the CDR3 is TGTGCCAGCAGCTCCGGGGCGTCACCATATACGCAGTATTTT. Using reference TRBV5-4 and TRBJ2-3 for the parts outside the CDR3, the full variable domain is ETGVTQSPTHLIKTRGQQVTLRCSSQSGHNTVSWYQQALGQGPQFIFQYYREEENGRGNFPPRFSGLQFPNYSSELNVNALELDDSALYLCASSSGASPYTQYFGPGTRLTVL.